This T cell receptor (beta chain) is from a study of blood T cell repertoires in COVID-19 (dated by TCRdb to between 2020 and 2021). Background on the whole study: The collaborator samples originated in the United States, Italy and Spain and spanned the acute and convalescent phases of COVID-19. The prospective study material was composed of cDNA or gDNA derived from T cells, B-cell-depleted T cells, or PBMCs. Subjects who had been exposed to COVID-19, were actively infected with it, or had recovered from it provided the deeply sampled blood TCRbeta repertoires that made up the dataset. A freely available public database, intended as a resource for researchers studying the immune response to SARS-CoV-2, is where the repertoires were released. Samples were obtained from the ongoing ImmuneRACE study (first 160 participants) and from over 1,000 subjects provided by 6 global collaborators. Sample metadata almost always included a de-identified subject ID, COVID-19 status, age in years and sex. Where HLA class I and class II types were available, the types were taken from metadata supplied by the sample provider, not from assay-based typing. What the study reported, not specific to this receptor: The quantity of clinical and demographic metadata differed by source and by participant and was supplied without curation.

CDR1 and CDR2 (MNHNS, SASEGT) derive from the germline V gene. Its CDR3 holds 18 amino acids, cysteine through phenylalanine. The entry retains the CDR3 DNA only, 54 bases that are in frame from base 1. The V and J ends are trimmed by 3 bases and 0 bases, leaving 15 bases between them. Whole blood was collected in K2EDTA tubes by collaborating institutions according to the institutions' own protocols. Collaborator samples were shipped for TCRbeta analysis as frozen whole blood, isolated PBMCs, or DNA extracted from either sample type. Regarding this clone: Its antigen is unknown. No clone much larger than this one lies a single base away; base qualities are absent.

The immunoSEQ Assay, a bias-controlled multiplex PCR, was used to amplify TCRbeta CDR3 regions from genomic DNA. As for how the authors treated the data: Nucleated cell counts per sample were estimated from amplification of reference gene primers within the assay. To quantify the absolute abundance of each unique TCRbeta CDR3 rearrangement, sequence reads were collapsed and filtered. Productive Simpson clonality was computed per sample as the square root of Simpson's diversity index over productive rearrangements. TCRdb holds this immuneACCESS table with in-frame rearrangements only. Some clones are missing; in checked studies, unresolved V genes explain under half, and the rest has no known cause. The V and J calls and clone size are taken from that table; D and trimming were inferred from the DNA. The sample yields about 190,000 clones; approximately 90% were counted once. The ten largest clones add up to approximately 1.1% of the sample.

The TCR was taken from a man aged 25 to 40 with acute or convalescent COVID-19. This receptor chain uses TRBV6-1 and TRBJ1-6, with no confident D gene call. Sequencing used peripheral blood. The CDR3 amino acid sequence is: CASSDLLGLSSYNSPLHF. Read as DNA, the sequence is TGTGCCAGCAGTGATCTCCTGGGCCTCAGCTCCTATAATTCACCCCTCCACTTT.